This passage covers 21 T cell receptor beta chains from one sample sequenced in a study. TCRdb used MiXCR to reprocess the RT-PCR reads, holding one entry per CDR3 protein. This table has about 700,000 distinct CDR3 sequences, over 12% appearing once. The sample consisted of memory CD4+ T cells from blood. These receptor sequences come from a female donor in good health, serving as a healthy control.

This clonotype was counted ten times or more. This chain joins TRBV20-1 and TRBJ2-1; possible D gene TRBD2, 5 bases. V lost 3 bases, J lost 4 bases, and 13 bases lay in between. The CDR3 contains 14 residues. Germline V lookup: CDR1 DFQATT, CDR2 SNEGSKA (reference sequence). CDR3 coding DNA: TGCAGTGCTAGTGCAGCGGTGACTTACAATGAGCAGTTCTTC. Protein product: CSASAAVTYNEQFF.

The rearrangement uses TRBV12-3 or TRBV12-4 and TRBJ2-6; the match to TRBD2 covers 10 bases. CDR3 size: 18 residues. J gave up 4 bases and V 6 bases, and 12 bases lay outside the gene matches. CDR3 region: CASRIQRLAGAGANVLTF. The CDR3 DNA reads as TGTGCCAGCAGAATTCAGCGGCTAGCGGGAGCAGGGGCCAACGTCCTGACTTTC.

This clonotype has just a few counts. The chain employs TRBV5-1 and TRBJ2-1; 8 nucleotides align to TRBD2. Germline V gives CDR1 SGHRS, CDR2 YFSETQ. This CDR3 region has 15 residues. Unmatched junction bases numbered 8, after V lost 4 bases and J lost 5 bases. CDR3 amino acids: CASSGGTSFHNEQFF. The CDR3 DNA reads TGCGCCAGCAGCGGCGGGACTAGTTTTCACAATGAGCAGTTCTTC.

This sequence joins TRBV7-2 and TRBJ2-1; 9 bases map to TRBD2. This CDR3 is built from 15 residues. Unmatched junction bases numbered 3, after V lost 4 bases and J lost 2 bases. Germline V CDR1 and CDR2: SGHTA, FQGNSA. The CDR3 reads CASSSTSGAYNEQFF. As DNA, the CDR3 is TGTGCCAGCAGCTCGACTAGCGGAGCCTACAATGAGCAGTTCTTC.

This rearrangement joins TRBV5-1 to TRBJ1-1; TRBD1 might be the D (5 bases). The CDR3 loop spans 13 amino acids. Germline CDR1 SGHRS, CDR2 YFSETQ. The ends were cut back, 5 bases at V and 10 bases at J, with 18 bases in the middle. The CDR3 nucleotides are TGCGCCAGCAGGTCAGAACCCCAGGGTTTAGCTTTCTTT. It specifies CASRSEPQGLAFF.

Only a few counts were recorded for this clonotype. This chain links TRBV7-3 with TRBJ2-1; weak D call: TRBD2 (5 bases). Between the trimmed V and J ends, which lost 2 bases and 9 bases, there was a span of 17 bases. Germline V CDR1 and CDR2: SGHTA, FQGTGA. The length of the CDR3 is 15 residues. CDR3 residues: CASSLQDSGKGEQFF. The CDR3 nucleotides are TGTGCCAGCAGCTTACAGGATTCGGGGAAGGGTGAGCAGTTCTTC.

This clonotype was found many times. The rearrangement uses TRBV27 and TRBJ2-3, with 7 bases that match TRBD1. Germline loops: CDR1 MNHEY, CDR2 SMNVEV (reference sequence). V lost 5 bases, J lost 5 bases, and 10 bases stayed unmatched. The CDR3 runs 15 residues. CDR3 in DNA: TGTGCCAGCAGTACTCGGACAGGCGGAATAGATACGCAGTATTTT. Its translation is CASSTRTGGIDTQYF.

The chain carries TRBV28 and TRBJ1-5; perhaps TRBD1 as D (6 bases). The V and J ends lost 1 base and 4 bases respectively, with 11 bases between them. The CDR3 consists of 15 residues. CDR1 and CDR2 from the germline V gene are MDHEN and SYDVKM. CDR3 protein: CASSLYPGQNQPQHF. Here the CDR3 DNA reads TGTGCCAGCAGTTTATACCCCGGACAGAATCAGCCCCAGCATTTT.

This clonotype turned up a few times. This chain links TRBV28 with TRBJ1-2; D remains unclear. This CDR3 has 11 amino acids. Germline CDR1 is MDHEN and CDR2 is SYDVKM. V lost 5 bases and J lost 4, with 5 bases in between. The CDR3 is CASSRAYGYTF. For the CDR3, the DNA is TGTGCCAGCAGTAGGGCCTATGGCTACACCTTC.

This rearrangement joins TRBV5-6 to TRBJ2-7; D is ambiguous. The CDR3 totals 15 residues. Trimming removed 2 bases from V and 3 bases from J, with 15 bases in between. CDR1 is SGHDT and CDR2 is YYEEEE in the germline V gene. The CDR3 spells CASSFKDRVSYEQYF. Here the CDR3 DNA reads TGTGCCAGCAGCTTTAAGGATCGGGTCAGCTACGAGCAGTACTTC.

This clonotype appeared once. The chain couples TRBV18 to TRBJ1-5; a possible D gene is TRBD1 (5 bases). This CDR3 is 19 amino acids long. The V gene lost 2 bases and the J gene lost 2 bases, with 22 bases spanning the gap. The V gene's germline CDR1 is KGHSH and CDR2 LQKENI. This chain's CDR3 is CASSPFAGVRGSGNQPQHF. The CDR3 DNA reads as TGTGCCAGCTCACCATTTGCAGGAGTAAGGGGTTCGGGCAATCAGCCCCAGCATTTT.

This clonotype was detected only a few times. V is TRBV7-2 and J is TRBJ2-3, with no clear D. V lost 6 bases to trimming and J lost 6 bases, with 7 bases between them. CDR1 SGHTA and CDR2 FQGNSA come from the germline V gene. This CDR3 region has 11 residues. The CDR3 sequence is CASSGWDTQYF. The CDR3, as DNA: TGTGCCAGCAGTGGGTGGGATACGCAGTATTTT.

This clonotype was recorded many times. The V and J genes are TRBV9 and TRBJ2-7; 11 bases align to TRBD1. The CDR3 loop spans 15 amino acids. Trimming removed 2 bases from V and 3 bases from J; junction bases left unmatched: 4. Germline assignment: CDR1 SGDLS and CDR2 YYNGEE. This CDR3 is CASSVGQGEGYEQYF. The DNA of the CDR3 is TGTGCCAGCAGCGTGGGACAGGGGGAGGGCTACGAGCAGTACTTC.

The chain carries TRBV5-5 and TRBJ2-4; possible D gene TRBD1, 5 bases. CDR1 is SGHKS, CDR2 YYEKEE, per germline (reference sequence). Trimming pared 0 bases from V and 7 bases from J, leaving 11 bases between. The CDR3 extends over 14 amino acids. The CDR3: CASSLASGFNIQYF. CDR3 in DNA: TGTGCCAGCAGCTTGGCCTCAGGGTTTAACATTCAGTACTTC.

This clonotype appeared many times. The chain combines TRBV20-1 with TRBJ2-7; 8 nucleotides line up with TRBD2. The CDR3 sequence is 17 residues long. Trimming removed 0 bases from V and 4 bases from J; junction bases left unmatched: 14. CDR1 DFQATT and CDR2 SNEGSKA come from the germline V gene (reference sequence). CDR3 residues: CSARDWSGSGMLYEQYF. The CDR3 DNA sequence: TGCAGTGCTAGAGATTGGTCGGGTAGCGGGATGTTGTACGAGCAGTACTTC.

The chain has TRBV6-2 or TRBV6-3 and TRBJ2-5; D ambiguous. With 8 bases removed from V and 2 bases from J, the gap between germline ends came to 9 bases. This CDR3 contains 12 residues. CDR1 MNHEY and CDR2 SVGEGT come from the germline V gene. The CDR3: CASARKQETQYF. CDR3 nucleotides: TGTGCCAGCGCGCGGAAGCAAGAGACCCAGTACTTC.

This clonotype was counted between two and nine times. Written as DNA, the CDR3 is TGCAGTGCTAGCCAGGGGAGCATGAACACTGAAGCTTTCTTT. It codes for CSASQGSMNTEAFF. The rearrangement joins TRBV20-1 to TRBJ1-1; possibly TRBD1 for D (6 bases). V shed 3 bases and J shed 0 bases, with 11 bases lying between them. Germline V gene lookup returns CDR1 DFQATT and CDR2 SNEGSKA (reference sequence). This CDR3 region has 14 residues.

The chain employs TRBV6-6 and TRBJ1-2, with 8 bases matching TRBD1. The V gene end was trimmed by 0 bases and the J gene end by 6 bases; junction bases not matched to a gene: 3. Germline V lookup: CDR1 MNHNY, CDR2 SVGAGI (reference sequence). The CDR3 length is 14 residues. CDR3 region: CASSYSTGDHGYTF. The CDR3 region has the DNA TGTGCCAGCAGTTACTCGACAGGGGACCATGGCTACACCTTC.

CDR3: CASSPGGTRALGYGYTF. The CDR3 DNA reads as TGTGCCAGCAGCCCTGGGGGGACCCGTGCCCTTGGCTATGGCTACACCTTC. The chain combines TRBV7-9 with TRBJ1-2; D possibly corresponds to TRBD1 (5 bases). V shed 5 bases and J shed 4 bases, with 23 bases lying between them. CDR1 and CDR2 (germline): SEHNR, FQNEAQ (reference sequence). This CDR3 is 17 amino acids long.

The CDR3 DNA is TGCGCCAGTAACCCCGGGGCAGGGAACTACGAGCAGTACTTC. Translation: CASNPGAGNYEQYF. The chain recombines TRBV5-1 with TRBJ2-7; D is perhaps TRBD1 or TRBD2 (5 bases each). This CDR3 contains 14 residues. V lost 8 bases, J lost 3 bases, and 18 bases lay in between. The germline CDR1 and CDR2 sequences are SGHRS and YFSETQ. Variable domain in full (rest from reference TRBV5-1 and TRBJ2-7): KAGVTQTPRYLIKTRGQQVTLSCSPISGHRSVSWYQQTPGQGLQFLFEYFSETQRNKGNFPGRFSGRQFSNSRSEMNVSTLELGDSALYLCASNPGAGNYEQYFGPGTRLTVT.

This chain uses TRBV20-1 with TRBJ1-2; D might be TRBD1 (6 bases). In germline, CDR1 is DFQATT, CDR2 SNEGSKA (reference sequence). This CDR3 has 15 residues. Trimming removed 1 base from V and 2 bases from J, with 14 bases in between. The CDR3 sequence is CSARGLQGSNYGYTF. The CDR3 nucleotides are TGCAGTGCTAGAGGTTTACAGGGATCGAACTATGGCTACACCTTC.